This T cell receptor beta chain was identified in a study of blood T cells in healthy people across ages. The authors ran a second PCR of about 7 to 11 cycles using a sample-barcoded 5' primer and a J-beta primer mix. One entry per CDR3 protein, called by TCRdb with MiXCR from the 5' RACE reads. The data contain about 1.4 million distinct CDR3 sequences, approximately 60% of them singletons. The V gene end was trimmed by 5 bases and the J gene end by 4 bases; junction bases not matched to a gene: 12. This CDR3 contains 17 residues. A note on this clonotype: Its matching antigen is unknown.

Study-level findings and limits: From one million sequenced T cells, diversity estimates were lower bounds. Roughly linearly, TCR beta diversity per million T cells fell as age increased. In these data, TCR beta diversity tracked strongly with naive T cell percentage.

The receptor was derived from a man aged 18 to 29 in good health. The V gene is TRBV12-3 or TRBV12-4, the J gene TRBJ2-1; the match to TRBD2 covers 9 bases. The sequenced sample consisted of blood. The CDR3 sequence: CASSRRLAVTGYNEQFF. CDR3 DNA sequence: TGTGCCAGCAGTCGCCGACTAGCGGTCACGGGTTACAATGAGCAGTTCTTC.